What follows describes a single T cell receptor beta chain. The data derive from a study of blood T cell repertoires in COVID-19. Background on the study: PBMCs, B-cell-depleted T cells, or T cells were the source of the cDNA or gDNA that made up the material.

Trimming removed 2 bases from V and 1 base from J; junction bases left unmatched: 4. CDR3 size: 16 residues. Looked up from germline, CDR1 is SGHTA and CDR2 is FQGNSA. In the study's own analysis: Counts of nucleated cells, estimated from reference gene primer amplification, were obtained. Here immunoSEQ multiplex PCR was the method, and the copy in TCRdb shows in-frame clones only, minus some. For V, J and clone size, that table is used; D and trimming come from the DNA. The table has approximately 110,000 clones, about 85% seen once. Sequenced sample: peripheral blood. This clonotype was obtained from a man between 40 and 49 years old with acute or convalescent COVID-19. The chain is built from TRBV7-2 and TRBJ2-1; 8 bases map to TRBD2. The CDR3 nucleotides are TGTGCCAGCAGCTTACAAGCGGGGGTGTCCTACAATGAGCAGTTCTTC. This gives the protein CASSLQAGVSYNEQFF.